This T cell receptor beta chain was sequenced during a study of blood T cell repertoires in COVID-19. As for the study in general: COVID-19 samples from acute and convalescent phases originated in the United States, Italy and Spain. The cDNA or gDNA used as material had been derived from T cells, B-cell-depleted T cells, or PBMCs.

Methods used by the authors: Estimated nucleated cell counts came from reference gene primer amplification. Sequencing used immunoSEQ multiplex PCR; TCRdb keeps in-frame clones, though not all of them. The DNA was the basis for D and trimming; V, J and clone size are from that table. The data hold 270,000 or so clones, with around 88% observed a single time. This CDR3 comprises 15 residues. CDR1 and CDR2 (germline): LGHDT, YNNKEL (reference sequence). J gave up 5 bases and V 0 bases, and 5 bases lay outside the gene matches. Cohorts were determined from participant-reported clinical history. The receptor was isolated from a woman between 40 and 50 years old with acute COVID-19. Sequencing input: PBMCs or T cells enriched from blood (not recorded which). The rearrangement uses TRBV3-1 (or the pseudogene TRBV3-2) and TRBJ2-5, with 8 bases matching TRBD2. CDR3 in DNA: TGTGCCAGCAGCCAAGAAGGGTCGGGGGGGGAGACCCAGTACTTC. Amino acid sequence: CASSQEGSGGETQYF.